Sequencing of this TCR beta chain was carried out in a study of regulatory T cells in long-lasting Graves disease. For the study at large: Graves' patients who were just diagnosed had used antithyroid drugs for under 3 months. Overall study results and limits: TRBV28, TRBJ1-2 and TRBJ2-5 were favored in persistent disease. Less diverse TCR repertoires were seen in persistent Graves' patients than in newly diagnosed ones.

CDR3-region Arm-PCR and iRepertoire HTBI primers produced the TCR beta libraries. TCRdb ran MiXCR on the multiplex PCR reads and lists one entry per CDR3 protein. This table holds 200,000 to 300,000 distinct CDR3 sequences, 20% to 25% found once. Time point described: newly diagnosed GD, antithyroid drugs for less than 3 months. From RNA extracted from PBMCs, the TCR library was made. In this cohort, patients came from an endocrinology department located in Xi'an, China. This clonotype appeared many times. Its antigen is not known. The CDR3 extends over 14 amino acids. CDR1 SGHTA and CDR2 FQGNSA come from the germline V gene. The germline V and J ends were trimmed by 7 bases and 1 base, with 13 bases remaining between them.

The sequencing used peripheral blood mononuclear cells (PBMCs), collected at new diagnosis, from a patient treated with antithyroid drugs. This receptor was taken from a female donor with Graves disease. The rearrangement uses TRBV7-2 and TRBJ2-5; D might be TRBD1 (6 bases). The CDR3 spells CASTPSTGQETQYF. The CDR3 region has the DNA TGTGCCAGCACCCCATCGACAGGCCAAGAGACCCAGTACTTC. Full variable domain (rest looked up from reference TRBV7-2 and TRBJ2-5): GAGVSQSPSNKVTEKGKDVELRCDPISGHTALYWYRQSLGQGLEFLIYFQGNSAPDKSGLPSDRFSAERTGGSVSTLTIQRTQQEDSAVYLCASTPSTGQETQYFGPGTRLLVL.